The rows below give T cell receptor beta chains drawn from one sample of a study of technical replicates of blood from a handful of donors. This table comes from immunoSEQ multiplex PCR, and its TCRdb copy is limited to in-frame clones, with some not included. The sample yields tens of thousands of clones, roughly 96% seen once. The sequenced sample consisted of T cells isolated from PBMCs. The receptor set was obtained from a human donor in good health. Both conserved end residues are part of each CDR3. D genes are given only for firm matches. Clone size appears in some rows only: once, few, many, or a class for an expanded clone.

J | D | V | size | DNA | CDR3
TRBJ1-1 | . | TRBV11-3 | . | TGTGCCAGCAGCGCAGCAGCACAGGGTTGGGGCACTGAAGCTTTCTTT | CASSAAAQGWGTEAFF
TRBJ2-7 | TRBD1 | TRBV6-5 | . | TGTGCCAGCAGTTTAACACCGGGACAGCGCTACGAGCAGTACTTC | CASSLTPGQRYEQYF
TRBJ1-1 | . | TRBV7-2 | . | TGTGCCAGCAGCTTAATCATTAACACTGAAGCTTTCTTT | CASSLIINTEAFF
TRBJ2-4 | . | TRBV19 | . | TGTGCCAGTAGTACTCAGGGAATCATATCACTAGCCAAAAACATTCAGTACTTC | CASSTQGIISLAKNIQYF
TRBJ2-7 | TRBD2 | TRBV28 | . | TGTGCCAGCAGTTTATGGGGGACTAGCGGGAGCTACGAGCAGTACTTC | CASSLWGTSGSYEQYF
TRBJ1-3 | . | TRBV30 | . | TGTGCCTGGAGTCTGACAGGCGGTCCATATTTT | CAWSLTGGPYF
TRBJ2-1 | TRBD2 | TRBV29-1 | . | TGCAGCGTCGCGGTTCGGGGGGGCGATGAGCAGTTCTTC | CSVAVRGGDEQFF
TRBJ1-2 | . | TRBV5-4 | . | TGTGCCAGCAGCTTGGTCCAGCCAGGGAACTATGGCTACACCTTC | CASSLVQPGNYGYTF
TRBJ2-6 | . | TRBV29-1 | . | TGCAGCGTTGATGAGGGGGCTGGGGCCAACGTCCTGACTTTC | CSVDEGAGANVLTF
TRBJ2-7 | TRBD1 | TRBV5-4 | . | TGTGCCAGCAGCTTGGCGTTCAGTCATTCTGGGACAGGGGGCGAGCAGTACTTC | CASSLAFSHSGTGGEQYF
TRBJ2-7 | TRBD1 | TRBV28 | . | TGTGCCAGCAGTTCCGGGACAGGGGTGTACGAGCAGTACTTC | CASSSGTGVYEQYF
TRBJ2-7 | TRBD2 | TRBV28 | . | TGTGCCAGCAGTTTTCTAGCGGGAGTCGACGAGCAGTACTTC | CASSFLAGVDEQYF
TRBJ2-7 | . | TRBV6-6 | . | TGTGCCAGCAGTCAAACCCTCGGACAGTACTCCTACGAGCAGTACTTC | CASSQTLGQYSYEQYF
TRBJ2-5 | . | TRBV30 | . | TGTGCCTGGAGCGAGGGAGAGACCCAGTACTTC | CAWSEGETQYF
TRBJ2-1 | TRBD2 | TRBV14 | . | TGTGCCAGCAGCCAAGATCTTGCGGCTAGCGGGAGGGTCGGGAATGAGCAGTTCTTC | CASSQDLAASGRVGNEQFF
TRBJ2-7 | TRBD2 | TRBV4-1 | . | TGCGCCAGCAGCCAAGGTGTACTAGCGGGAGGCGAGCAGTACTTC | CASSQGVLAGGEQYF
TRBJ2-1 | TRBD2 | TRBV7-9 | . | TGTGCCAGCAGCCAAGTCTACGTAGCGGGATACAATGAGCAGTTCTTC | CASSQVYVAGYNEQFF
TRBJ2-3 | . | TRBV27 | . | TGTGCCAGCAGTAGCATCCATACGCAGTATTTT | CASSSIHTQYF
TRBJ2-1 | TRBD1 | TRBV5-1 | . | TGCGCCAGCAGCCAGGGACAGGGGATCTACAATGAGCAGTTCTTC | CASSQGQGIYNEQFF
TRBJ2-7 | . | TRBV11-2 | . | TGTGCCAGCAGGCCCTGGGCCGACAGACGCAACTACGAGCAGTACTTC | CASRPWADRRNYEQYF
TRBJ2-7 | TRBD2 | TRBV11-2 | . | TGTGCCAGCAGCTTAGGCGGTAGCGGGAGCTACGAGCAGTACTTC | CASSLGGSGSYEQYF
TRBJ2-7 | TRBD2 | TRBV19 | once | TGTGCCAGTAGCCCTGGGGGGGTCCTCGAGCAGTACTTC | CASSPGGVLEQYF